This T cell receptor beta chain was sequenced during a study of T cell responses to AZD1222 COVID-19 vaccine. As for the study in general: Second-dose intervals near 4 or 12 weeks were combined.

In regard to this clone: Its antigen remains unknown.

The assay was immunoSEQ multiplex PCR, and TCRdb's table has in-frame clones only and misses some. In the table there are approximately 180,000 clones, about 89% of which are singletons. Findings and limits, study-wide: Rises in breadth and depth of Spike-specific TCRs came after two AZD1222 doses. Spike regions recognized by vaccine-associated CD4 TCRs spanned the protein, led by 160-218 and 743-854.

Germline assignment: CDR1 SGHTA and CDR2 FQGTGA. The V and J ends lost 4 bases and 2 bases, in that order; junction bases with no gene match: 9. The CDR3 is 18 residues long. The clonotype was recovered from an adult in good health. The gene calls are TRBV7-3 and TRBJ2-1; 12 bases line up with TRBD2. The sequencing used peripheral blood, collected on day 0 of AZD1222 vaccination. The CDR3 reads CASSSRGTSGPTYNEQFF. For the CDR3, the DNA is TGTGCCAGCAGCTCAAGGGGGACTAGCGGGCCCACCTACAATGAGCAGTTCTTC.